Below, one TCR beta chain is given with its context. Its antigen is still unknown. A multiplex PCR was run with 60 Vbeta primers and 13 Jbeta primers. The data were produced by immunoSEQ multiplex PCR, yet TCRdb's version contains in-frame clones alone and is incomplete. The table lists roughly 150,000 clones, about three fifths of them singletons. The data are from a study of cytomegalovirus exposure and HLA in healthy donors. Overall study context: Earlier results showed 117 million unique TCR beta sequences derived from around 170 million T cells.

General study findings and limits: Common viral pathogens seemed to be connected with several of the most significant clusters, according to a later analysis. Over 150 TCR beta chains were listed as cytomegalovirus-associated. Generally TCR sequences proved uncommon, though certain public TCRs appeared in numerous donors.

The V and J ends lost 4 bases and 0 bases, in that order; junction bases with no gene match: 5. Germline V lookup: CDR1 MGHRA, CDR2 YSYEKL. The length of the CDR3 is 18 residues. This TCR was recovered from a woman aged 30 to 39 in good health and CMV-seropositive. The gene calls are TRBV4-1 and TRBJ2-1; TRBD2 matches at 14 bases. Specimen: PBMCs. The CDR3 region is CASSLLGLAGDSYNEQFF. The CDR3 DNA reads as TGCGCCAGCAGCCTACTGGGACTAGCGGGGGACTCCTACAATGAGCAGTTCTTC.